The next 23 T cell receptor beta chains were all read from a single sample in a study of blood T cell repertoires in COVID-19. This table comes from immunoSEQ multiplex PCR, and its TCRdb copy is limited to in-frame clones, with some not included. The table lists about 68,000 clones, 75% to 90% of them singletons. The sample consisted of peripheral blood. The source is a man in his fifties or sixties with acute or convalescent COVID-19.

The CDR3 DNA is TGTGCCAGCAGATACGAGGGACAGGGCAATCAGCCCCAGCATTTT. It encodes CASRYEGQGNQPQHF. J is TRBJ1-5 and V is TRBV6-2 or TRBV6-3; 8 bases line up with TRBD1. The trim removed 6 bases at V and 2 bases at J, leaving 6 bases unmatched. CDR1 MNHEY and CDR2 SVGEGT come from the germline V gene. The CDR3 spans 15 residues.

This chain joins TRBV29-1 and TRBJ2-7, with TRBD1 matching 8 bases. J lost 7 bases, V lost 8 bases, and 10 bases had no gene match. Germline V gene sequence: CDR1 SQVTM, CDR2 ANQGSEA. The CDR3 is 12 amino acids. This chain's CDR3 is CSIRTGPEEQYF. CDR3 DNA sequence: TGCAGCATTCGGACAGGGCCGGAAGAGCAGTACTTC.

This clone showed up just once. The CDR3 loop is CASRVSGSLKGGTDTQYF. The DNA of the CDR3 is TGCGCCAGCAGAGTTAGCGGGAGCCTAAAAGGAGGAACAGATACGCAGTATTTT. The V gene is TRBV5-1, the J gene TRBJ2-3; 9 positions match TRBD2. Germline loops: CDR1 SGHRS, CDR2 YFSETQ. This CDR3 has 18 amino acids. Losses at the gene ends were 5 bases for V and 3 bases for J; bases not matched to a gene: 16. The variable domain in full, completed from reference TRBV5-1 and TRBJ2-3, reads KAGVTQTPRYLIKTRGQQVTLSCSPISGHRSVSWYQQTPGQGLQFLFEYFSETQRNKGNFPGRFSGRQFSNSRSEMNVSTLELGDSALYLCASRVSGSLKGGTDTQYFGPGTRLTVL.

This chain joins TRBV25-1 and TRBJ1-6; the D gene is possibly TRBD1 (5 bases). Trimming shortened V by 6 bases and J by 5 bases, and 5 bases separated the two germline ends. Germline V gene data show CDR1 as MGHDK and CDR2 as SYGVNS. The CDR3 totals 12 residues. CDR3 coding DNA: TGTGCCAGCAGACAGGATAATTCACCCCTCCACTTT. This sequence encodes CASRQDNSPLHF.

Only one count was recorded for this clone. The chain recombines TRBV30 with TRBJ1-1, with a tentative D call TRBD1 (5 bases). The ends were cut back, 5 bases at V and 6 bases at J, with 13 bases in the middle. Germline CDR1 GTSNPN, CDR2 SVGIG (reference sequence). This CDR3 region has 12 residues. The CDR3 loop reads CAWAQAVSEAFF. For the CDR3, the DNA is TGTGCCTGGGCACAGGCTGTCTCTGAAGCTTTCTTT. Filled out from reference TRBV30 and TRBJ1-1, the complete variable domain reads SQTIHQWPATLVQPVGSPLSLECTVEGTSNPNLYWYRQAAGRGLQLLFYSVGIGQISSEVPQNLSASRPQDRQFILSSKKLLLSDSGFYLCAWAQAVSEAFFGQGTRLTVV.

This sequence joins TRBV6-2 or TRBV6-3 and TRBJ2-1, with 7 nucleotides matching TRBD1. This CDR3 is built from 16 residues. Germline loops: CDR1 MNHEY, CDR2 SVGEGT. J was trimmed by 9 bases and V by 2 bases; bases with no gene match: 13. The CDR3, as DNA: TGTGCCAGCAGTTACACCCCAGTGGAACAGGGGAGTGAGCAGTTCTTC. Protein product: CASSYTPVEQGSEQFF.

The DNA for the CDR3 is TGTGCCAGCAGTTACTCGAGCGGACGTGAAGCTTTCTTT. It is translated as CASSYSSGREAFF. The chain has TRBV6-2 or TRBV6-3 and TRBJ1-1; D is unresolved. The CDR3 contains 13 residues. Trimming stripped 0 bases from V and 7 bases from J, with 9 bases between. Germline CDR1 MNHEY, CDR2 SVGEGT.

The V and J genes are TRBV30 and TRBJ1-2; D perhaps matches TRBD1 (5 bases). The germline gives CDR1 GTSNPN, CDR2 SVGIG (reference sequence). The CDR3 has 15 residues. Trimming took 3 bases from V and 8 from J, leaving 22 bases between them. The CDR3 sequence is CAWRPLQETTLGYTF. CDR3 bases: TGTGCCTGGAGACCTTTACAGGAGACAACCCTGGGCTACACCTTC.

The V and J genes are TRBV6-5 and TRBJ2-3; D is perhaps TRBD1 (6 bases). The CDR3 spans 12 residues. The germline CDR1 and CDR2 sequences are MNHEY and SVGAGI. V lost 2 bases and J 9 bases, leaving 9 bases between the germline ends. CDR3 residues: CASSYGQGTQYF. Written as DNA, the CDR3 is TGTGCCAGCAGTTACGGTCAGGGGACGCAGTATTTT.

This chain links TRBV12-3 or TRBV12-4 with TRBJ2-1; possibly TRBD1 for D (6 bases). This CDR3 comprises 13 residues. V was clipped by 2 bases and J by 9 bases, with 11 bases between them. CDR3 DNA: TGTGCCAGCAGTTTAAATCAGGGGTCTGAGCAGTTCTTC. Encoded protein: CASSLNQGSEQFF.

V and J are TRBV7-9 and TRBJ2-5; possibly TRBD2 for D (7 bases). The CDR3 length is 16 residues. The V end was cut by 5 bases, the J end by 2 bases, with 18 bases between. CDR1 and CDR2 from the germline V gene are SEHNR and FQNEAQ (reference sequence). The CDR3 spells CASSLPRGGTQETQYF. CDR3 DNA: TGTGCCAGCAGCCTTCCGAGGGGGGGGACACAAGAGACCCAGTACTTC. Using reference TRBV7-9 and TRBJ2-5 for the parts outside the CDR3, the full variable domain is DTGVSQNPRHKITKRGQNVTFRCDPISEHNRLYWYRQTLGQGPEFLTYFQNEAQLEKSRLLSDRFSAERPKGSFSTLEIQRTEQGDSAMYLCASSLPRGGTQETQYFGPGTRLLVL.

This chain uses TRBV5-1 with TRBJ2-2; TRBD2 matches at 7 bases. This CDR3 has 14 residues. CDR1 and CDR2 (germline): SGHRS, YFSETQ. V was pared by 7 bases and J by 2 bases, with 5 bases of the junction left unmatched. The CDR3 sequence: CASEPSGNTGELFF. CDR3 bases: TGCGCCAGCGAACCTAGCGGAAACACCGGGGAGCTGTTTTTT.

V gene TRBV24-1 combines with J gene TRBJ2-1; 7 nucleotides line up with TRBD2. Trimming at V came to 3 bases and at J to 0 bases, leaving 4 bases not matched to a gene. The CDR3 sequence is 16 residues long. Germline CDR1 KGHDR, CDR2 SFDVKD. This CDR3 reads CATSDALANSYNEQFF. For the CDR3, the DNA is TGTGCCACCAGTGATGCACTAGCGAACTCCTACAATGAGCAGTTCTTC.

V and J are TRBV18 and TRBJ2-3, with D perhaps matching TRBD2 (6 bases). V was cut by 5 bases and J by 3 bases, with 18 bases left in between. CDR1 and CDR2 (germline): KGHSH, LQKENI. This CDR3 is built from 16 residues. This CDR3 is CASSGGDSAITDTQYF. CDR3 nucleotides: TGTGCCAGCTCAGGAGGGGACTCAGCTATAACAGATACGCAGTATTTT.

The chain links TRBV25-1 to TRBJ2-1; 14 nucleotides agree with TRBD2. Unmatched junction bases numbered 11, after V lost 2 bases and J lost 8 bases. This CDR3 is built from 18 residues. Looked up from germline, CDR1 is MGHDK and CDR2 is SYGVNS. The CDR3 loop reads CASSEPTSTSGRADEQFF. CDR3 in DNA: TGTGCCAGCAGTGAACCTACCTCGACTAGCGGGAGGGCCGATGAGCAGTTCTTC.

V usage is TRBV18 and J usage is TRBJ2-5, with TRBD1 matching 10 bases. The CDR3 is 18 residues long. Looked up from germline, CDR1 is KGHSH and CDR2 is LQKENI. The V segment lost 4 bases and the J segment 5 bases; nucleotides outside the gene matches: 16. The CDR3 DNA reads TGTGCCAGCTCACAAGATTCCGGGACAGGGGCTAAAACGGAGACCCAGTACTTC. Translation gives CASSQDSGTGAKTETQYF.

The genes are TRBV7-9 and TRBJ1-1, with unresolved D. CDR1 is SEHNR, CDR2 FQNEAQ, per germline (reference sequence). Trimming stripped 2 bases from V and 4 bases from J, with 8 bases between. The CDR3 sequence is 13 residues long. CDR3 loop: CASSLSGGTEAFF. CDR3 DNA: TGTGCCAGCAGCTTATCAGGAGGCACTGAAGCTTTCTTT.

V usage is TRBV7-2 and J usage is TRBJ1-2; 11 nucleotides match TRBD1. The CDR3 totals 15 residues. Germline V gives CDR1 SGHTA, CDR2 FQGNSA. The V segment lost 1 base and the J segment 6 bases; nucleotides outside the gene matches: 4. CDR3 coding DNA: TGTGCCAGCAGCTTAGTTAGGACAGGGGGCGATGGCTACACCTTC. Protein sequence: CASSLVRTGGDGYTF.

This clone appeared once. The rearrangement uses TRBV6-2 or TRBV6-3 and TRBJ2-1; TRBD2 matches 8 bases. CDR1 and CDR2 (germline): MNHEY, SVGEGT. This CDR3 is 14 amino acids long. V was clipped by 6 bases and J by 8 bases; unmatched bases: 9. CDR3 coding DNA: TGTGCCAGCAGCCGAGCGGGAGAGGGCGATGAGCAGTTCTTC. It is translated as CASSRAGEGDEQFF.

The gene calls are TRBV28 and TRBJ1-6; D is ambiguous. The CDR3 is 13 residues long. CDR1 and CDR2 from the germline V gene are MDHEN and SYDVKM. V gave up 7 bases and J gave up 0 bases, with 4 bases separating them. The CDR3 region has the DNA TGTGCCAGCACGAGCTCCTATAATTCACCCCTCCACTTT. Its protein is CASTSSYNSPLHF.

The CDR3: CASSLRGHMDSNQPQHF. The DNA of the CDR3 is TGTGCCAGCAGTTTACGCGGACATATGGATAGCAATCAGCCCCAGCATTTT. The chain is built from TRBV27 and TRBJ1-5, with a tentative D call TRBD1 (5 bases). There are 17 residues in the CDR3. Germline V gene data show CDR1 as MNHEY and CDR2 as SMNVEV (reference sequence). The V end was cut by 2 bases, the J end by 0 bases, with 14 bases between.

Written as DNA, the CDR3 is TGTGCCAGCAGTTACAATTTTAGAGGCCGCACAGATACGCAGTATTTT. This translates into CASSYNFRGRTDTQYF. The rearrangement uses TRBV6-5 and TRBJ2-3; D call uncertain. Germline CDR1 MNHEY, CDR2 SVGAGI. V was clipped by 2 bases and J by 1 base, with 13 bases between them. This CDR3 contains 16 residues.

The gene calls are TRBV3-1 (or the pseudogene TRBV3-2) and TRBJ1-2; the match to TRBD1 covers 7 bases. In germline, CDR1 is LGHDT, CDR2 YNNKEL (reference sequence). This CDR3 is built from 13 residues. The V segment lost 4 bases and the J segment 6 bases; nucleotides outside the gene matches: 5. The DNA for the CDR3 is TGTGCCAGCAGCCTCCGGCAGGGGGATGGCTACACCTTC. This gives the protein CASSLRQGDGYTF.